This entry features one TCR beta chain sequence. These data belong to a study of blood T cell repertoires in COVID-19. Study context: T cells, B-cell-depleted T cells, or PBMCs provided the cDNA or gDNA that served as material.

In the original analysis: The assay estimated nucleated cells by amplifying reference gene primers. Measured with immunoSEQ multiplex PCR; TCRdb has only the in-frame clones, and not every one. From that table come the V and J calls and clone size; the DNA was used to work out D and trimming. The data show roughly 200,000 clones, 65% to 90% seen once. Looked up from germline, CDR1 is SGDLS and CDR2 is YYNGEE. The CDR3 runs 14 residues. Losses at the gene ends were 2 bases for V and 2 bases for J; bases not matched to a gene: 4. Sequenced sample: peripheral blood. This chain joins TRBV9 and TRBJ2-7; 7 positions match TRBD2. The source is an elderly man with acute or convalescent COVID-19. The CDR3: CASSVLAEPYEQYF. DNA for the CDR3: TGTGCCAGCAGCGTCCTAGCGGAGCCCTACGAGCAGTACTTC.